This T cell receptor beta chain was sequenced in a study of control samples from healthy donors and cancer patients. The CDR3 extends over 18 amino acids. Germline CDR1 LNHDA, CDR2 SQIVND (reference sequence). The junction had 23 bases not matched to a gene; V was cut back by 10 bases and J by 2 bases. Profiled with immunoSEQ multiplex PCR; TCRdb holds only in-frame clones, not every one. This table has 77,000 or so clones, 91% appearing once. The V gene is TRBV19, the J gene TRBJ2-7, with TRBD1 matching over 7 bases. The TCR comes from a man aged 30-40 years in good health. The sequenced sample consisted of blood. This chain's CDR3 is CAIKEGQSTEFPPYEQYF. The DNA for the CDR3 is TGTGCCATCAAAGAGGGACAGTCGACTGAATTCCCCCCCTACGAGCAGTACTTC. The full variable domain, in which reference TRBV19 and TRBJ2-7 provide the parts outside the CDR3, is DGGITQSPKYLFRKEGQNVTLSCEQNLNHDAMYWYRQDPGQGLRLIYYSQIVNDFQKGDIAEGYSVSREKKESFPLTVTSAQKNPTAFYLCAIKEGQSTEFPPYEQYFGPGTRLTVT.